Following are 21 T cell receptor beta chains from one sample sequenced in a study of shared clonotypes between healthy human individuals. Assay used: immunoSEQ multiplex PCR; TCRdb lists only in-frame clones, some missing. The data contain 450,000 to 500,000 clones, around 80% of them singletons. Sequencing was performed on PBMCs. All receptors derive from a woman in her forties in good health. Some clones in this sample may be carry-over from other donors' samples.

The chain carries TRBV19 and TRBJ2-7, with 14 bases matching TRBD2. CDR1 and CDR2 from the germline V gene are LNHDA and SQIVND (reference sequence). The CDR3 sequence is 15 residues long. The J segment lost 0 bases and the V segment lost 8 bases, leaving 3 bases of the junction unmatched. CDR3 region: CASGGLAGDSYEQYF. The DNA of the CDR3 is TGTGCCAGTGGGGGACTAGCGGGGGACTCCTACGAGCAGTACTTC.

V gene TRBV18 combines with J gene TRBJ1-2; possibly TRBD1 for D (5 bases). Germline V lookup: CDR1 KGHSH, CDR2 LQKENI. V gave up 3 bases and J gave up 6 bases, with 11 bases separating them. The CDR3 covers 13 residues. The CDR3 nucleotides are TGTGCCAGCTCACCGGGCTTAGGGGATGGCTACACCTTC. Its translation is CASSPGLGDGYTF. The entire variable domain, with the rest obtained from reference TRBV18 and TRBJ1-2, is as follows: NAGVMQNPRHLVRRRGQEARLRCSPMKGHSHVYWYRQLPEEGLKFMVYLQKENIIDESGMPKERFSAEFPKEGPSILRIQQVVRGDSAAYFCASSPGLGDGYTFGSGTRLTVV.

V gene TRBV6-4 combines with J gene TRBJ2-2; either TRBD1 or TRBD2 may supply D (5 bases each). V lost 0 bases and J lost 5, with 13 bases in between. CDR1 MRHNA and CDR2 SNTAGT come from the germline V gene. The CDR3 sequence is 16 residues long. For the CDR3, the DNA is TGTGCCAGCAGTGACTCCCCCGGGACCCAGACCGGGGAGCTGTTTTTT. It is translated as CASSDSPGTQTGELFF.

The V call is TRBV10-1, the J call TRBJ2-3; D is ambiguous. Germline CDR1 reads WNHNN; CDR2 reads SYGVQD (reference sequence). The CDR3 is 15 amino acids. V lost 4 bases and J 7 bases, leaving 18 bases between the germline ends. The CDR3 here is CASSGESTLSNTQYF. The CDR3 coding sequence is TGCGCCAGCAGTGGAGAGAGCACTCTTTCGAATACGCAGTATTTT.

The V gene is TRBV28, the J gene TRBJ1-5, with D unclear. CDR3 length: 15 residues. Trimming took 1 base from V and 2 from J, leaving 9 bases between them. Per the germline V gene, CDR1 is MDHEN and CDR2 is SYDVKM. Here the CDR3 DNA reads TGTGCCAGCAGTTTATTACGGGTCGGCAATCAGCCCCAGCATTTT. This gives the protein CASSLLRVGNQPQHF.

The rearrangement joins TRBV27 to TRBJ1-1; the D is unclear. V was cut by 3 bases and J by 1 base, with 6 bases left in between. The CDR3 extends over 13 amino acids. CDR1 and CDR2 (germline): MNHEY, SMNVEV (reference sequence). CDR3 in DNA: TGTGCCAGCAGTTTGGGTACGAACACTGAAGCTTTCTTT. Protein sequence: CASSLGTNTEAFF.

This chain links TRBV29-1 with TRBJ1-5; no reliable D call. Germline-derived CDR1 and CDR2 are SQVTM and ANQGSEA. The length of the CDR3 is 13 residues. With 5 bases removed from V and 4 bases from J, the gap between germline ends came to 12 bases. For the CDR3, the DNA is TGCAGCGTTCGGTCAGGTGATAATCAGCCCCAGCATTTT. Translated: CSVRSGDNQPQHF.

The count of this clone is one. V usage is TRBV27 and J usage is TRBJ1-2, with 10 bases fitting TRBD1. Germline V gives CDR1 MNHEY, CDR2 SMNVEV (reference sequence). The CDR3 sequence is 14 residues long. V was clipped by 4 bases and J by 3 bases; unmatched bases: 2. The CDR3 loop reads CASSWGQGYYGYTF. The CDR3 bases are TGTGCCAGCAGTTGGGGACAGGGGTACTATGGCTACACCTTC.

The V call is TRBV30, the J call TRBJ2-1; 7 positions agree with TRBD2. V trimming: 2 bases; J trimming: 3 bases; junction bases outside the gene matches: 4. CDR1 is GTSNPN, CDR2 SVGIG, per germline (reference sequence). CDR3 size: 14 residues. The CDR3 DNA reads as TGTGCCTGGAGTAGGGCGGGAGTCTACAATGAGCAGTTCTTC. Translation gives CAWSRAGVYNEQFF.

This clone was seen repeatedly, ten times or more. Other nucleotide sequences in the sample specify the same CDR3. The chain combines TRBV7-2 with TRBJ2-5; 8 nucleotides match TRBD2. The V gene end was trimmed by 0 bases and the J gene end by 5 bases; junction bases not matched to a gene: 5. The CDR3 consists of 15 residues. Germline V gene data show CDR1 as SGHTA and CDR2 as FQGNSA. CDR3 nucleotides: TGTGCCAGCAGCTTAGCTAGCGGGATCGGGGAGACCCAGTACTTC. Its protein product is CASSLASGIGETQYF.

CDR3 protein: CASHTSENSYEQYF. DNA for the CDR3: TGTGCCAGCCATACTAGCGAGAACTCCTACGAGCAGTACTTC. The V gene is TRBV28, the J gene TRBJ2-7, with TRBD2 matching over 7 bases. The CDR3 covers 14 residues. Germline CDR1 reads MDHEN; CDR2 reads SYDVKM. V was clipped by 8 bases and J by 0 bases; unmatched bases: 7.

The chain uses TRBV28 and TRBJ1-5, with no clear D. There are 13 residues in the CDR3. CDR1 is MDHEN, CDR2 SYDVKM, per germline. Deletions cut 2 bases from V and 9 bases from J, with 11 bases between. CDR3 sequence: CASSLRPPRPQHF. The CDR3 DNA reads as TGTGCCAGCAGTTTAAGGCCTCCCCGGCCCCAGCATTTT.

This clone was recorded at least ten times. This sample also contains other DNA sequences that code for the same CDR3. V gene TRBV5-1 combines with J gene TRBJ2-7; D is unresolved. The germline CDR1 and CDR2 sequences are SGHRS and YFSETQ. CDR3 length: 13 amino acids. Trimming removed 0 bases from V and 0 bases from J, with 4 bases in between. The CDR3 reads CASSLAGSYEQYF. DNA for the CDR3: TGCGCCAGCAGCTTGGCCGGCTCCTACGAGCAGTACTTC. Filled out from reference TRBV5-1 and TRBJ2-7, the complete variable domain reads KAGVTQTPRYLIKTRGQQVTLSCSPISGHRSVSWYQQTPGQGLQFLFEYFSETQRNKGNFPGRFSGRQFSNSRSEMNVSTLELGDSALYLCASSLAGSYEQYFGPGTRLTVT.

The genes are TRBV9 and TRBJ2-3; perhaps TRBD2 as D (6 bases). Germline CDR1 reads SGDLS; CDR2 reads YYNGEE. The CDR3 runs to 14 residues. V shed 3 bases and J shed 5 bases, with 13 bases lying between them. Here the CDR3 reads CASSALPGVDTQYF. The CDR3 DNA follows: TGTGCCAGCAGCGCCCTCCCGGGGGTAGATACGCAGTATTTT.

The chain recombines TRBV14 with TRBJ2-1, with unresolved D. Trimming removed 5 bases from V and 6 bases from J, with 20 bases in between. Per germline, CDR1 SGHDN and CDR2 FVKESK. This CDR3 spans 16 amino acids. In DNA, the CDR3 is TGTGCCAGCAGCGCAAGAGCTAGTAATGGTTTCAATGAGCAGTTCTTC. Translated: CASSARASNGFNEQFF.

This clone was detected only a few times. The chain employs TRBV7-8 and TRBJ1-1, with D tentatively TRBD1 (5 bases). The germline V gene has CDR1 SGHVS and CDR2 FQNEAQ. V gave up 5 bases and J gave up 1 base, with 17 bases separating them. This CDR3 has 16 residues. The CDR3 DNA reads as TGTGCCAGCAGCCCCGTTGAGGGGTCCTCGAACACTGAAGCTTTCTTT. Protein product: CASSPVEGSSNTEAFF.

The V gene is TRBV10-2, the J gene TRBJ1-5, with 10 bases matching TRBD1. Germline V gene sequence: CDR1 WSHSY, CDR2 SAAADI. V trimming: 5 bases; J trimming: 2 bases; junction bases outside the gene matches: 3. The CDR3 is 15 amino acids. CDR3 in amino acids: CASSWTGGRNQPQHF. In DNA form, the CDR3 reads TGCGCCAGCAGTTGGACAGGGGGGCGCAATCAGCCCCAGCATTTT.

In this sample, this clone turned up many times. The chain combines TRBV2 with TRBJ2-3; D is ambiguous. The V gene lost 10 bases and the J gene lost 3 bases, with 14 bases spanning the gap. Germline V gene data show CDR1 as SNHLY and CDR2 as FYNNEI. This CDR3 comprises 13 residues. The CDR3 coding sequence is TGTGCCACAAACTATGGTGCGACAGATACGCAGTATTTT. This translates into CATNYGATDTQYF.

The chain uses TRBV5-4 and TRBJ2-1, with TRBD1 identical over 9 bases. This CDR3 contains 16 residues. Germline V lookup: CDR1 SGHNT, CDR2 YYREEE (reference sequence). V shed 4 bases, J shed 5 bases, and the junction held 10 bases outside the gene matches. Written as DNA, the CDR3 is TGTGCCAGCAGCCCGGGACAGGGAAATCGGGACAATGAGCAGTTCTTC. Protein product: CASSPGQGNRDNEQFF. The variable domain in full, with the rest retrieved from reference TRBV5-4 and TRBJ2-1, is ETGVTQSPTHLIKTRGQQVTLRCSSQSGHNTVSWYQQALGQGPQFIFQYYREEENGRGNFPPRFSGLQFPNYSSELNVNALELDDSALYLCASSPGQGNRDNEQFFGPGTRLTVL.

The J gene is TRBJ1-1, the V gene TRBV2, with D perhaps TRBD1 (6 bases). The CDR3 sequence is 13 residues long. Germline values: CDR1 SNHLY, CDR2 FYNNEI. Trimming took 5 bases from V and 6 from J, leaving 13 bases between them. The CDR3 DNA follows: TGTGCCAGCAGTACAGGGCTGCCCCCTGAAGCTTTCTTT. It translates to CASSTGLPPEAFF.

As DNA, the CDR3 is TGTGCCAGCAGCCAAGGAACGGGTCGATGGACTGAAGCTTTCTTT. Translated: CASSQGTGRWTEAFF. This chain links TRBV4-2 with TRBJ1-1; D unclear. Germline CDR1 LGHNA, CDR2 YNFKEQ. Trimming shortened V by 1 base and J by 5 bases, and 14 bases separated the two germline ends. This CDR3 region has 15 residues.